The T cell receptor (beta chain) under discussion was sequenced for a study of blood T cell repertoires in COVID-19. On the study more broadly: The cDNA or gDNA used as material had been derived from T cells, B-cell-depleted T cells, or PBMCs.

This CDR3 contains 18 residues. The trim removed 3 bases at V and 1 base at J, leaving 12 bases unmatched. Germline V gene data show CDR1 as KGHSH and CDR2 as LQKENI. Per the original methods: Cell counts per sample came from amplifying reference gene primers. The table came from immunoSEQ multiplex PCR; TCRdb's copy has only in-frame clones and leaves some out. The DNA was the basis for D and trimming; V, J and clone size are from that table. The table lists roughly 100,000 clones, 80% to 90% of them singletons, with over 8.5% in the top ten. This TCR derives from a man older than 75 with acute or convalescent COVID-19. V and J are TRBV18 and TRBJ1-3; 7 bases align to TRBD1. Sequenced material: peripheral blood. The CDR3 DNA reads TGTGCCAGCTCACCGAGGAACGACAGGGTAGTTTCTGGAAACACCATATATTTT. The encoded protein is CASSPRNDRVVSGNTIYF.